This TCR beta chain was profiled in a study of patients and donors after allogeneic stem cell transplantation. Deletions cut 0 bases from V and 2 bases from J, with 14 bases between. The germline V gene encodes CDR1 SGHRS and CDR2 YFSETQ. This CDR3 is built from 16 residues. TCRdb independently ran MiXCR on the RT-PCR reads; one entry per CDR3 protein. The table records some 960,000 distinct CDR3 sequences, about a sixth of them present only once. Ten or more counts support this clonotype. Sequencing was carried out using blood, either unsorted or a sorted T cell fraction (not recorded which). The source of this sequence is a human donor who was either an allogeneic HSCT recipient or a stem cell or donor lymphocyte infusion donor (not recorded which). It is not recorded whose cells these are; they may come from a transplant donor. The chain joins TRBV5-1 to TRBJ1-1; D possibly corresponds to TRBD1 (6 bases). The CDR3 loop reads CASSLVGGGLNTEAFF. CDR3 sequence (DNA): TGCGCCAGCAGCTTGGTGGGGGGGGGCCTAAACACTGAAGCTTTCTTT. Full variable domain (rest looked up from reference TRBV5-1 and TRBJ1-1): KAGVTQTPRYLIKTRGQQVTLSCSPISGHRSVSWYQQTPGQGLQFLFEYFSETQRNKGNFPGRFSGRQFSNSRSEMNVSTLELGDSALYLCASSLVGGGLNTEAFFGQGTRLTVV.